These 5 T cell receptor beta chains were all obtained from the same sample, sequenced in a study of vaccination effects on CD4 cells after COVID-19. CD4+ T cells specific for antigen were expanded with viral peptide pools by the ViraFEST assay before sequencing. Upon completion of 10 days in culture, CD4+ T cells were isolated. Each participant was given two doses of one vaccine (BNT162b2 or mRNA-1273). The antigens for these receptors are not known. The repertoire was sequenced with immunoSEQ multiplex PCR; TCRdb's copy has only in-frame clones and lacks some. The data contain 75,000 to 100,000 clones, roughly 80% of them singletons. The sample here was CD4+ T cells from PBMCs cultured with HCoV-OC43 spike peptides, taken after COVID-19 vaccination. Subset in this sample: HCoV-OC43 spike overlapping peptide pool stimulation. The receptors derive from a human donor who received a COVID-19 vaccine.

The chain joins TRBV6-6 to TRBJ1-1; possibly TRBD1 for D (6 bases). The germline CDR1 and CDR2 sequences are MNHNY and SVGAGI (reference sequence). Trimming cost V 3 bases and J 5 bases, with 16 bases left between them. There are 15 residues in the CDR3. This chain's CDR3 is CASSYSSRQVTEAFF. In DNA, the CDR3 is TGTGCCAGCAGTTATAGCTCGAGACAGGTGACTGAAGCTTTCTTT.

The chain has TRBV2 and TRBJ2-3; TRBD2 aligns across 7 bases. V lost 3 bases to trimming and J lost 1 base; unmatched junction nucleotides: 7. Per germline, CDR1 SNHLY and CDR2 FYNNEI. This CDR3 region has 16 residues. The CDR3 nucleotides read TGTGCCAGCAGTGAGGTGGGGGGGATAGGCACAGATACGCAGTATTTT. It codes for CASSEVGGIGTDTQYF.

This chain uses TRBV19 with TRBJ2-1; 7 bases are a match to TRBD2. The germline V gene has CDR1 LNHDA and CDR2 SQIVND (reference sequence). CDR3 length equals 13 residues. The junction had 8 bases not matched to a gene; V was cut back by 8 bases and J by 7 bases. This CDR3 is CASQPRGNNEQFF. The CDR3 DNA reads as TGTGCCAGTCAGCCGCGGGGGAATAATGAGCAGTTCTTC.

This clone was counted a few times. The rearrangement links TRBV4-1 to TRBJ2-3, with TRBD2 identical over 9 bases. Trimming removed 7 bases from V and 6 bases from J; junction bases left unmatched: 8. The germline CDR1 and CDR2 sequences are MGHRA and YSYEKL. The CDR3 consists of 14 residues. CDR3 residues: CASNLRGGEDTQYF. The CDR3 DNA reads as TGCGCCAGCAACCTGCGGGGGGGCGAGGATACGCAGTATTTT.

This clone came up once. The V call is TRBV6-5, the J call TRBJ1-4, with 8 bases matching TRBD1. Looked up from germline, CDR1 is MNHEY and CDR2 is SVGAGI. This CDR3 has 14 amino acids. V was clipped by 6 bases and J by 8 bases; unmatched bases: 8. CDR3 DNA: TGTGCCAGCAGCCGCATGGACAGGGACGAAAAACTGTTTTTT. It encodes CASSRMDRDEKLFF.